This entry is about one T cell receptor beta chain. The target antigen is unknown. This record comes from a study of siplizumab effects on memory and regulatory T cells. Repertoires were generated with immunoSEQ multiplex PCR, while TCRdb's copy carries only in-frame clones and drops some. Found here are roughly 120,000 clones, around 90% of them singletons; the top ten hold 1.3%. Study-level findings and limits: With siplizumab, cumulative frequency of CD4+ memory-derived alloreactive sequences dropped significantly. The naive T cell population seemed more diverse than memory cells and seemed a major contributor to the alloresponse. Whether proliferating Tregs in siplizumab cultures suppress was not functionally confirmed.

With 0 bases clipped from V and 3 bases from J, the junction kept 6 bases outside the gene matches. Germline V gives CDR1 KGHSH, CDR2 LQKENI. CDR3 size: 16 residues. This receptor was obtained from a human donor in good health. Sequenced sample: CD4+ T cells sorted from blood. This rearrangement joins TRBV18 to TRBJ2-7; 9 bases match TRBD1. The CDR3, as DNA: TGTGCCAGCTCACCACCGACCGGGACAGGGAACTACGAGCAGTACTTC. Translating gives CASSPPTGTGNYEQYF.